The clone carrying this T cell receptor beta chain was detected ten times or more. TCRdb redid the calling of the PCR reads with MiXCR, one entry per CDR3 protein. Among some 10,000 distinct CDR3 sequences listed, roughly 26% were seen once. This entry belongs to a study of immune characterization of retroperitoneal liposarcoma. The CDR3 consists of 17 residues. Germline CDR1 and CDR2: MNHNY and SVGAGI (reference sequence). With 0 bases removed from V and 0 bases from J, the gap between germline ends came to 9 bases. Sequenced sample: tumor tissue. The sequence was collected from a male donor with retroperitoneal liposarcoma. The V and J genes are TRBV6-6 and TRBJ2-6; possibly TRBD2 for D (5 bases). CDR3 region: CASSYSLGSSGANVLTF. The CDR3 DNA reads as TGTGCCAGCAGTTACTCGTTGGGGAGCTCTGGGGCCAACGTCCTGACTTTC.